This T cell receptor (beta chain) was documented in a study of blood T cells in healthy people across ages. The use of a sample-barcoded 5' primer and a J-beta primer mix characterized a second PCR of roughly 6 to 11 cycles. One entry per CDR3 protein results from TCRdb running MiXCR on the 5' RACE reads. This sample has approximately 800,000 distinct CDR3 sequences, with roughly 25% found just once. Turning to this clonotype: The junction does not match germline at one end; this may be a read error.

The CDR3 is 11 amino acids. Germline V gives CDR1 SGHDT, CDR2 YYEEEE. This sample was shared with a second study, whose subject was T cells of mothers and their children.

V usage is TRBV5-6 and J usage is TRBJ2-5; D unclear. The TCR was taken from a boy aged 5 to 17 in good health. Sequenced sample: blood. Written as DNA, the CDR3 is TGTGCCAGCAGCTTGCGAGAGACCCAGCACTTC. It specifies CASSLRETQHF. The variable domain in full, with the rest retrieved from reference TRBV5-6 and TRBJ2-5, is DAGVTQSPTHLIKTRGQQVTLRCSPKSGHDTVSWYQQALGQGPQFIFQYYEEEERQRGNFPDRFSGHQFPNYSSELNVNALLLGDSALYLCASSLRETQHFGPGTRLLVL.